This TCR beta chain was documented in a study of cytomegalovirus exposure and HLA in healthy donors. PCR employed 60 Vbeta and 13 Jbeta primers. Per the authors' pipeline: Around 10 million of the 75 million to 95 million unique TCR beta chains counted in a later analysis were shared. The method was immunoSEQ multiplex PCR; TCRdb's version includes in-frame clones alone and lacks a portion of them. V, J and clone size derive from that table, while D and trimming were established from the DNA sequence. Of 90,000 to 120,000 clones listed, about 70% are singletons. Study findings and constraints: The majority of TCR sequences were rare, yet some public TCRs appeared in many donors. TCR beta chain V- and J-gene trimming was linked, in a later analysis, to a missense variant in DCLRE1C.

This clone has only one observation. The antigen remains unidentified. The sequence was obtained from a woman younger than 35 in good health and CMV-seropositive. Material for sequencing was PBMCs.

The chain's CDR3 is CASSYPPGHRPGYTF. The DNA for the CDR3 is TGTGCCAGCAGCTATCCTCCGGGACACCGGCCGGGCTACACCTTC. The chain recombines TRBV7-9 with TRBJ1-2, with TRBD1 as a possible D gene (6 bases). The CDR3 has 15 amino acids. V lost 4 bases and J lost 8, with 20 bases in between. Germline V lookup: CDR1 SEHNR, CDR2 FQNEAQ (reference sequence).